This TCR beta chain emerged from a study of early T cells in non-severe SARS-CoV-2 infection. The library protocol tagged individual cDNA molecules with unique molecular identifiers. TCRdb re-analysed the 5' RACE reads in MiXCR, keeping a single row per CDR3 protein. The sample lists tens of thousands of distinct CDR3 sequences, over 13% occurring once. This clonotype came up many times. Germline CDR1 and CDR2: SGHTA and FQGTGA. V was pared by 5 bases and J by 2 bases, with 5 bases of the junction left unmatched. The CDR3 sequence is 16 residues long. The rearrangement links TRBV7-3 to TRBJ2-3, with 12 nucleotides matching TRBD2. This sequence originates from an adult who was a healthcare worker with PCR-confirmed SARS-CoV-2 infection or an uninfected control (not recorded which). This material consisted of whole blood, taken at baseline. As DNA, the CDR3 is TGTGCCAGCAGCCGGACTAGCGGGATTTCCACAGATACGCAGTATTTT. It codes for CASSRTSGISTDTQYF.